This T cell receptor beta chain was retrieved from a study of T cell responses to AZD1222 COVID-19 vaccine. Germline CDR1 and CDR2: SGHRS and YFSETQ. The trim removed 5 bases at V and 4 bases at J, leaving 10 bases unmatched. The CDR3 sequence is 16 residues long. This clone was recorded once. Some clones are missing from TCRdb's copy, which holds only in-frame ones; the method was immunoSEQ multiplex PCR. The sample shows about 120,000 clones, more than 85% of them seen only once. The receptor comes from an adult who received the AZD1222 COVID-19 vaccine. Sequencing used peripheral blood, obtained 28 days after the second AZD1222 dose. The chain carries TRBV5-1 and TRBJ2-1; TRBD2 agrees at 9 bases. CDR3 loop: CASSFERLAGYNEQFF. CDR3 nucleotide sequence: TGCGCCAGCAGTTTCGAACGTCTAGCGGGATACAATGAGCAGTTCTTC.